These T cell receptor beta chains were read from a single sample in a study of blood T cell repertoires in COVID-19. Sequencing used immunoSEQ multiplex PCR; TCRdb keeps in-frame clones, though not all of them. The data show about 160,000 clones, around four fifths seen once. Sequencing was carried out using peripheral blood. These TCRs come from a man between 70 and 80 years old with acute or convalescent COVID-19. Both conserved end residues are part of each CDR3. A D gene is named only where the DNA matches it firmly. Clone sizes are given selectively: once, few, many, or a class where the clone is expanded.

TRBV11-3	many	TRBJ2-1	TRBD2	19	TGTGCCAGCAGCGCAACGGGACTAGCGGGAGGGCGTTTCGGCAATGAGCAGTTCTTC	CASSATGLAGGRFGNEQFF
TRBV10-2	.	TRBJ1-2	.	12	TGCGCCAGCAGTGAGACACCAGGGGGCTACACCTTC	CASSETPGGYTF
TRBV7-9	once	TRBJ2-3	TRBD2	15	TGTGCCAGCAGCTTAAGCGGGGGGGCCGAAGATACGCAGTATTTT	CASSLSGGAEDTQYF
TRBV14	.	TRBJ1-4	TRBD1	16	TGTGCCAGCAGCCCCAGAGGGGTCGGGACAGCCGAAAAACTGTTTTTT	CASSPRGVGTAEKLFF
TRBV28	.	TRBJ1-2	TRBD1	13	TGTGCCAGCAGTTTACGACAGGGGACAGGCTACACCTTC	CASSLRQGTGYTF
TRBV5-1	many	TRBJ2-3	TRBD2	14	TGCGCCAGCAGCCCGGGGGGGTACACAGATACGCAGTATTTT	CASSPGGYTDTQYF
TRBV18	.	TRBJ2-3	TRBD2	17	TGTGCCAGCTCACCACCGGGGAGTAGCGGGGGCACAGATACGCAGTATTTT	CASSPPGSSGGTDTQYF
TRBV19	few	TRBJ1-4	.	13	TGTGCCAGTATGAGTCGGTCGATTGAAAAACTGTTTTTT	CASMSRSIEKLFF
TRBV6-6	.	TRBJ1-1	TRBD1	14	TGTGCCAGCAGTACATCAGACAGGGTTTCTGAAGCTTTCTTT	CASSTSDRVSEAFF
TRBV6-5	.	TRBJ1-5	.	15	TGTGCCAGCAGTTACTCTCGAGGGCTCGATCAGCCCCAGCATTTT	CASSYSRGLDQPQHF
TRBV7-2	once	TRBJ2-7	.	13	TGTGCCAGCAGCTTATTGGCGGATCCCGAGCAGTACTTC	CASSLLADPEQYF
TRBV19	.	TRBJ2-7	TRBD1	15	TGTGCCAGTAGTGGGGGGGGACAGGGGATCTACGAGCAGTACTTC	CASSGGGQGIYEQYF
TRBV27	.	TRBJ1-1	TRBD1	13	TGTGCCAGCAGTCAGGGGGGGAACACTGAAGCTTTCTTT	CASSQGGNTEAFF
TRBV28	.	TRBJ1-5	.	15	TGTGCCAGCAGTTTCCTCCAGGGGAACAATCAGCCCCAGCATTTT	CASSFLQGNNQPQHF
TRBV5-1	.	TRBJ1-4	.	14	TGCGCCAGCAGCTTAGACAGCGGGAATGAAAAACTGTTTTTT	CASSLDSGNEKLFF
TRBV7-4	.	TRBJ2-2	.	15	TGTGCCAGCAGCTTATTTGGCAGGCCCGCCCGGGAGCTGTTTTTT	CASSLFGRPARELFF
TRBV19	.	TRBJ2-3	TRBD2	15	TGTGCCAGCTCGACTAGCGGGATACCCACAGATACGCAGTATTTT	CASSTSGIPTDTQYF
TRBV19	.	TRBJ2-7	TRBD1	16	TGTGCCAGTACCCCGTCGGGCAGGGGGCTTTCCTACGAGCAGTACTTC	CASTPSGRGLSYEQYF
TRBV27	.	TRBJ1-3	.	14	TGTGCCAGCAGTTTGACTTACTCTGGAAACACCATATATTTT	CASSLTYSGNTIYF
TRBV14	many	TRBJ1-6	.	13	TGTGCCAGCAGCCAAGAAGCTCGATCACCCCTCCACTTT	CASSQEARSPLHF
TRBV4-2	.	TRBJ1-1	.	12	TGTGCCAGCAGCCAAGACGCCCGGGGGGCTTTCTTT	CASSQDARGAFF
TRBV6-5	.	TRBJ1-4	TRBD1	15	TGTGCCAGCAGTTACTCCGGGACAGGGGACGAAAAACTGTTTTTT	CASSYSGTGDEKLFF
TRBV28	.	TRBJ1-2	TRBD1	15	TGTGCCAGCAGTTTAGGGACAGGGGGATCCTATGGCTACACCTTC	CASSLGTGGSYGYTF
TRBV5-1	.	TRBJ2-6	TRBD1	16	TGCGCCAGCAGCTTGACAGGGGGCTCTGGGGCCAACGTCCTGACTTTC	CASSLTGGSGANVLTF
TRBV18	.	TRBJ1-4	.	14	TGTGCCAGCTCACCATCCCAGGGGAGTGAAAAACTGTTTTTT	CASSPSQGSEKLFF
TRBV5-4	.	TRBJ2-5	TRBD1	14	TGTGCCAGCAGCTCACAGGGGGCGGTTCAGACCCAGTACTTC	CASSSQGAVQTQYF
TRBV6-5	once	TRBJ2-3	.	16	TGTGCCAGCAGTTACTCCCTAGCGCGAGCCACAGATACGCAGTATTTT	CASSYSLARATDTQYF
TRBV24-1	.	TRBJ1-5	TRBD1	15	TGTGCCACCAGTGACGCCACAGGGGGCAATCAGCCCCAGCATTTT	CATSDATGGNQPQHF
TRBV6-5	.	TRBJ2-1	TRBD2	15	TGTGCCAGCAGCCTTAGCGGGCTCTCCTACAATGAGCAGTTCTTC	CASSLSGLSYNEQFF
TRBV12-5	.	TRBJ1-4	TRBD1	15	TGTGCTAGTGGTTTGGAGTCGGCAGGGGGTGAAAAACTGTTTTTT	CASGLESAGGEKLFF
TRBV19	few	TRBJ2-5	TRBD2	15	TGTGCCAGTAGTAAGGTAGCGGGGCCAAGAGAGACCCAGTACTTC	CASSKVAGPRETQYF
TRBV7-8	.	TRBJ2-3	TRBD2	16	TGTGCCAGCAGCCCCCTCCCAAGCGGGGCCACAGATACGCAGTATTTT	CASSPLPSGATDTQYF
TRBV6-5	.	TRBJ2-7	.	13	TGTGCCAGCAGTTTAGACAGAGACTACGAGCAGTACTTC	CASSLDRDYEQYF
TRBV27	few	TRBJ2-2	TRBD1	17	TGTGCCAGCAGTCCCGGGACAGGGGGATACCGCACCGGGGAGCTGTTTTTT	CASSPGTGGYRTGELFF
TRBV27	once	TRBJ2-7	TRBD2	14	TGTGCCAGCAGCGGGACTAGCGGGAGAGGCGAGCAGTACTTC	CASSGTSGRGEQYF
TRBV11-1	.	TRBJ1-5	.	14	TGTGCCAGCAGCTTAGACGGGTCAAATCAGCCCCAGCATTTT	CASSLDGSNQPQHF
TRBV7-3	.	TRBJ2-2	TRBD2	16	TGTGCCAGCAGCCCCTCTGGTAGCGGGAGCACCGGGGAGCTGTTTTTT	CASSPSGSGSTGELFF
TRBV14	.	TRBJ2-3	.	13	TGTGCCAGCAGCCAGCAGGGGTCAGATACGCAGTATTTT	CASSQQGSDTQYF
TRBV18	.	TRBJ2-7	TRBD2	17	TGTGCCAGCTCATCCCTAATGGGAGCGGGGCGGGTATACGAGCAGTACTTC	CASSSLMGAGRVYEQYF
TRBV2	.	TRBJ2-2	TRBD1	14	TGTGCCAGCATGGGGACAGCAAACACCGGGGAGCTGTTTTTT	CASMGTANTGELFF
TRBV25-1	.	TRBJ1-2	.	16	TGTGCCAGCAGTGATCGGGGGTCCTCGATGTTTAGGGGCTACACCTTC	CASSDRGSSMFRGYTF